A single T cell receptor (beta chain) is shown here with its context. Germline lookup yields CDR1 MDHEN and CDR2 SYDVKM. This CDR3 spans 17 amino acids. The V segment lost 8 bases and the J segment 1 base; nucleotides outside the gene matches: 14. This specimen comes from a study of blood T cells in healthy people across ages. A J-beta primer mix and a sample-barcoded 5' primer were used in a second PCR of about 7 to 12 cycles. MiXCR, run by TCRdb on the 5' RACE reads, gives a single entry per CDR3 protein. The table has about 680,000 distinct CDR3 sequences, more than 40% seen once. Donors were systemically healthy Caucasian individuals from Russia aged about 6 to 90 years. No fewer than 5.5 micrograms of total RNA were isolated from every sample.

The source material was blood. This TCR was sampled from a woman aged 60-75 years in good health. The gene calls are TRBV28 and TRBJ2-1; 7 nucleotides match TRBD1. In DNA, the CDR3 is TGTGCCAGCCAGGGGGACCCCCCGGAGGATTCCTACAATGAGCAGTTCTTC. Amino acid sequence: CASQGDPPEDSYNEQFF.